Below, 17 T cell receptor beta chains from the same sample are listed, as sequenced in a study of T cell changes during pregnancy in multiple sclerosis. The protocol was immunoSEQ multiplex PCR, while the TCRdb copy is restricted to in-frame clones and leaves out a portion. The top ten clones hold around 0.9% of a sample with 17,000 or so clones, nearly 96% of them seen once. The input for sequencing was peripheral blood, taken in the third trimester of pregnancy. The receptors were sampled from a female donor with multiple sclerosis, enrolled in a pregnancy study.

The rearrangement uses TRBV5-1 and TRBJ2-7, with TRBD1 matching over 7 bases. The V gene's germline CDR1 is SGHRS and CDR2 YFSETQ. CDR3 length equals 12 residues. V was pared by 4 bases and J by 3 bases, with 1 base of the junction left unmatched. Written as DNA, the CDR3 is TGCGCCAGCAGCGGGGACAGCTACGAGCAGTACTTC. Amino acids: CASSGDSYEQYF.

The rearrangement links TRBV13 to TRBJ2-7; TRBD1 might be the D (6 bases). Germline CDR1 is PRHDT and CDR2 is FYEKMQ (reference sequence). CDR3 size: 14 residues. V lost 3 bases to trimming and J lost 2 bases, with 11 bases between them. The CDR3: CASSFDRTTYEQYF. The CDR3 DNA reads as TGTGCCAGCAGCTTCGACAGGACCACCTACGAGCAGTACTTC.

The genes are TRBV28 and TRBJ2-7, with 8 bases lining up with TRBD2. The CDR3 runs 14 residues. After removal of 10 bases from V and 4 bases from J, the junction contained 12 bases not matched to a gene. Germline CDR1 reads MDHEN; CDR2 reads SYDVKM. CDR3 bases: TGTGCCACTTCCCCCGGGACTAGGGCTTACGAGCAGTACTTC. It yields the protein CATSPGTRAYEQYF.

This sequence joins TRBV7-3 and TRBJ2-1; 9 nucleotides match TRBD2. Trimming took 5 bases from V and 1 from J; bases not matched to a gene: 9. Germline CDR1 is SGHTA and CDR2 is FQGTGA. This CDR3 is built from 17 residues. The CDR3 spells CASSPRVAGGSYNEQFF. Written as DNA, the CDR3 is TGTGCCAGCAGCCCAAGGGTGGCGGGGGGGTCCTACAATGAGCAGTTCTTC.

The chain recombines TRBV6-6 with TRBJ2-1, with D possibly TRBD1 on 6 matching bases. V gave up 5 bases and J gave up 6 bases, with 17 bases separating them. This CDR3 spans 15 amino acids. Germline CDR1 MNHNY, CDR2 SVGAGI (reference sequence). In DNA, the CDR3 is TGTGCCAGCAGTCTCGGACCTAAAGGGGGCAATGAGCAGTTCTTC. This sequence encodes CASSLGPKGGNEQFF.

The rearrangement uses TRBV28 and TRBJ2-1; the D is unclear. Germline values: CDR1 MDHEN, CDR2 SYDVKM. The CDR3 loop spans 12 amino acids. V was pared by 3 bases and J by 7 bases, with 7 bases between. CDR3 nucleotides: TGTGCCAGCAGTTTGCCTCGGAATGAGCAGTTCTTC. This codes for CASSLPRNEQFF.

V is TRBV19 and J is TRBJ2-7, with D maybe TRBD2 (6 bases). The V and J ends lost 7 bases and 2 bases respectively, with 18 bases between them. The germline CDR1 and CDR2 sequences are LNHDA and SQIVND (reference sequence). The CDR3 totals 15 residues. In nucleotides, the CDR3 is TGTGCCAGTACCCCCCGGGGAGGTTCGCCCTACGAGCAGTACTTC. As protein: CASTPRGGSPYEQYF.

The V and J genes are TRBV7-9 and TRBJ2-3; no reliable D call. The V end was cut by 5 bases, the J end by 4 bases, with 10 bases between. The germline V gene encodes CDR1 SEHNR and CDR2 FQNEAQ (reference sequence). This CDR3 is built from 13 residues. The CDR3 DNA reads TGTGCCAGCAGCCCCTCGCGCGCAGATACGCAGTATTTT. Its protein is CASSPSRADTQYF.

The chain employs TRBV9 and TRBJ1-2, with D unclear. This CDR3 spans 16 amino acids. V was clipped by 0 bases and J by 2 bases, with 14 bases between them. Germline lookup yields CDR1 SGDLS and CDR2 YYNGEE. In nucleotides, the CDR3 is TGTGCCAGCAGCGTAGCTGCGGACTTGGCCAACTATGGCTACACCTTC. It is translated as CASSVAADLANYGYTF.

This clone has a single count. This sequence joins TRBV6-1 and TRBJ2-5, with no clear D. Germline CDR1 MNHNS, CDR2 SASEGT. Between the trimmed V and J ends, which lost 6 bases and 5 bases, there was a span of 10 bases. The CDR3 consists of 12 residues. CDR3 coding DNA: TGTGCCAGCAGGCAGGCCTGGGAGACCCAGTACTTC. It specifies CASRQAWETQYF.

J is TRBJ2-3 and V is TRBV19; 8 positions agree with TRBD1. V lost 5 bases, J lost 2 bases, and 15 bases stayed unmatched. The CDR3 extends over 18 amino acids. CDR1 and CDR2 from the germline V gene are LNHDA and SQIVND (reference sequence). This CDR3 reads CASSGGTGEWGYTDTQYF. CDR3 coding DNA: TGTGCCAGTAGTGGAGGGACAGGAGAATGGGGTTACACAGATACGCAGTATTTT. Full variable domain (outside the CDR3, taken from reference TRBV19 and TRBJ2-3): DGGITQSPKYLFRKEGQNVTLSCEQNLNHDAMYWYRQDPGQGLRLIYYSQIVNDFQKGDIAEGYSVSREKKESFPLTVTSAQKNPTAFYLCASSGGTGEWGYTDTQYFGPGTRLTVL.

V is TRBV5-1 and J is TRBJ1-5, with a tentative D call TRBD1 (6 bases). Trimming pared 4 bases from V and 4 bases from J, leaving 12 bases between. There are 14 residues in the CDR3. Germline values: CDR1 SGHRS, CDR2 YFSETQ. The CDR3 is CASSPQGPNQPQHF. The CDR3 nucleotides are TGCGCCAGCAGCCCACAGGGACCGAATCAGCCCCAGCATTTT.

The chain has TRBV30 and TRBJ2-3; TRBD2 aligns across 12 bases. V lost 1 base to trimming and J lost 4 bases; unmatched junction nucleotides: 0. This CDR3 is 14 amino acids long. Germline CDR1 GTSNPN, CDR2 SVGIG (reference sequence). The CDR3 nucleotides are TGTGCCTGGAGTGGACTAGCGGGAGCAGATACGCAGTATTTT. The encoded protein is CAWSGLAGADTQYF.

J is TRBJ2-3 and V is TRBV19; possible D gene TRBD2, 6 bases. The germline gives CDR1 LNHDA, CDR2 SQIVND (reference sequence). This CDR3 is 15 amino acids long. Trimming cost V 3 bases and J 4 bases, with 14 bases left between them. The CDR3 spells CASSIPGLRPDTQYF. CDR3 in DNA: TGTGCCAGTAGTATTCCGGGACTGCGCCCAGATACGCAGTATTTT.

The rearrangement uses TRBV7-9 and TRBJ2-5; 7 nucleotides line up with TRBD1. The CDR3 runs to 14 residues. V trimming: 1 base; J trimming: 7 bases; junction bases outside the gene matches: 6. Per the germline V gene, CDR1 is SEHNR and CDR2 is FQNEAQ (reference sequence). CDR3 protein: CASSLGQGKGTQYF. CDR3 bases: TGTGCCAGCAGCTTAGGACAGGGAAAAGGGACCCAGTACTTC.

CDR3 DNA sequence: TGTGCCTGGAGTGTACCCCAAACATTCGGAAACACCATATATTTT. The encoded protein is CAWSVPQTFGNTIYF. The gene calls are TRBV30 and TRBJ1-3, with D uncertain. This CDR3 is built from 15 residues. CDR1 is GTSNPN, CDR2 SVGIG, per germline (reference sequence). Deletions cut 0 bases from V and 4 bases from J, with 13 bases between.

This clone was recorded only once. The CDR3 sequence is CASTPWGQALTAQYF. CDR3 sequence (DNA): TGTGCCAGCACCCCCTGGGGACAGGCCTTAACGGCCCAGTACTTC. The chain is built from TRBV7-2 and TRBJ2-5; 8 nucleotides agree with TRBD1. V was clipped by 7 bases and J by 9 bases; unmatched bases: 16. The CDR3 is 15 amino acids. Germline CDR1 and CDR2: SGHTA and FQGNSA.